One sample yielded the 32 T cell receptor beta chains listed below, sequenced in a study of T cells expressing NK-cell markers. TCRdb re-called the 5' RACE reads; every CDR3 protein appears as one record, without DNA. The table for this sample gives about 260,000 distinct CDR3 sequences. Sequencing was carried out using blood T cells: a sorted CD56 or NKG2C T cell subset, CD4+ or CD8+ T cells, or bulk PBMC T cells (not recorded which). These receptors were obtained from a man in his late teens or twenties in good health.

The V gene is TRBV6-2 or TRBV6-3, the J gene TRBJ2-1; lacking DNA, the TRBD2 call made by TCRdb goes unchecked. Germline lookup yields CDR1 MNHEY and CDR2 SVGEGT. This CDR3 is built from 15 residues. This chain's CDR3 is CASTSPGTINNEQFF.

The chain combines TRBV7-9 with TRBJ2-1. The CDR3 covers 15 residues. CDR1 and CDR2 from the germline V gene are SEHNR and FQNEAQ (reference sequence). CDR3 protein: CASSLGASRIHEQFF.

The chain combines TRBV5-1 with TRBJ2-7; TCRdb names TRBD2, which stays unverified in the absence of DNA. The CDR3 contains 18 residues. Germline CDR1 and CDR2: SGHRS and YFSETQ. The CDR3 region is CASSLDPSTGSSLIEQYF.

The chain employs TRBV29-1 and TRBJ2-5; no DNA is available, so the TRBD2 call from TCRdb remains unchecked. This CDR3 contains 15 residues. Per germline, CDR1 SQVTM and CDR2 ANQGSEA. CDR3 sequence: CSAGGQRGYQETQYF.

The chain carries TRBV20-1 and TRBJ2-3; the D call of TRBD2 rests on TCRdb alone, since no DNA is present to check it. Germline V CDR1 and CDR2: DFQATT, SNEGSKA (reference sequence). The CDR3 has 16 amino acids. CDR3 in amino acids: CSATPVTSGPTDTQYF.

The J gene is TRBJ2-1, the V gene TRBV12-3 or TRBV12-4. The CDR3 extends over 12 amino acids. This chain's CDR3 is CASSSRLGEQFF.

The chain is built from TRBV12-3 or TRBV12-4 and TRBJ2-3; TCRdb's D call, TRBD2, is unchecked because there is no DNA. This CDR3 spans 16 amino acids. The CDR3 loop is CASSFQTSGRPDTQYF.

This rearrangement joins TRBV12-3 or TRBV12-4 to TRBJ2-6; TCRdb's D call of TRBD1 is untestable without DNA. This CDR3 has 17 amino acids. This chain's CDR3 is CASRPGTGGEGANVLTF.

V is TRBV29-1 and J is TRBJ2-5; TCRdb proposes TRBD1, but this gene call is untestable without DNA. Germline loops: CDR1 SQVTM, CDR2 ANQGSEA. This CDR3 spans 13 amino acids. The CDR3: CSVDRGLGETQYF. The full variable domain, its missing parts supplied by reference TRBV29-1 and TRBJ2-5, is SAVISQKPSRDICQRGTSLTIQCQVDSQVTMMFWYRQQPGQSLTLIATANQGSEATYESGFVIDKFPISRPNLTFSTLTVSNMSPEDSSIYLCSVDRGLGETQYFGPGTRLLVL.

V is TRBV5-6 and J is TRBJ2-1. The CDR3 consists of 14 residues. Germline-derived CDR1 and CDR2 are SGHDT and YYEEEE. The CDR3 region is CASSSADYYNEQFF.

The chain has TRBV5-1 and TRBJ1-2; the TCRdb call, TRBD1, lacks DNA for checking. The CDR3 is 14 residues long. Germline CDR1 SGHRS, CDR2 YFSETQ. CDR3 protein: CASSAGQGENGYTF.

The genes are TRBV6-5 and TRBJ2-3; TCRdb's D call of TRBD1 is untestable without DNA. Germline values: CDR1 MNHEY, CDR2 SVGAGI. The CDR3 covers 15 residues. CDR3 sequence reads: CASSYDRLSTDTQYF.

The chain is built from TRBV9 and TRBJ1-6; with no DNA, the TCRdb D assignment of TRBD1 cannot be verified. CDR1 SGDLS and CDR2 YYNGEE come from the germline V gene. The CDR3 length is 15 residues. CDR3 loop: CASRASEGSNSPLHF.

The chain uses TRBV11-2 and TRBJ2-1; TCRdb picks TRBD2, but there is no DNA to check that call. Germline loops: CDR1 SGHAT, CDR2 FQNNGV. The CDR3 covers 15 residues. CDR3 amino acids: CASRDSGGADNEQFF.

This chain's CDR3 is CAWSFRGVNIQYF. The chain couples TRBV30 to TRBJ2-4; TCRdb outputs TRBD1, but without DNA this stays unchecked. This CDR3 spans 13 amino acids. Germline V lookup: CDR1 GTSNPN, CDR2 SVGIG (reference sequence). The full variable domain, completed using reference TRBV30 and TRBJ2-4, is SQTIHQWPATLVQPVGSPLSLECTVEGTSNPNLYWYRQAAGRGLQLLFYSVGIGQISSEVPQNLSASRPQDRQFILSSKKLLLSDSGFYLCAWSFRGVNIQYFGAGTRLSVL.

J is TRBJ2-3 and V is TRBV6-2 or TRBV6-3; TCRdb returns TRBD2, unconfirmable since there is no DNA. The CDR3 has 16 amino acids. CDR1 is MNHEY, CDR2 SVGEGT, per germline. The CDR3 sequence is CASSYVRLGSTDTQYF.

This chain uses TRBV11-2 with TRBJ2-5; TCRdb returns TRBD1, unconfirmable since there is no DNA. The CDR3 is 14 amino acids. The V gene's germline CDR1 is SGHAT and CDR2 FQNNGV. The CDR3 here is CASSALTPPETQYF.

This chain uses TRBV7-8 with TRBJ1-5. The CDR3 length is 14 residues. Germline V gene data show CDR1 as SGHVS and CDR2 as FQNEAQ. The CDR3 protein is CASSLGGLYQPQHF. Using reference TRBV7-8 and TRBJ1-5 for the parts outside the CDR3, the full variable domain is GAGVSQSPRYKVAKRGQDVALRCDPISGHVSLFWYQQALGQGPEFLTYFQNEAQLDKSGLPSDRFFAERPEGSVSTLKIQRTQQEDSAVYLCASSLGGLYQPQHFGDGTRLSIL.

V gene TRBV28 combines with J gene TRBJ2-2. The CDR3 loop spans 11 amino acids. Germline CDR1 MDHEN, CDR2 SYDVKM. The CDR3 protein is CASSATGELFF. The whole variable domain, filled in from reference TRBV28 and TRBJ2-2, reads DVKVTQSSRYLVKRTGEKVFLECVQDMDHENMFWYRQDPGLGLRLIYFSYDVKMKEKGDIPEGYSVSREKKERFSLILESASTNQTSMYLCASSATGELFFGEGSRLTVL.

The chain employs TRBV10-3 and TRBJ2-3; TCRdb outputs TRBD1, but without DNA this stays unchecked. Germline V gives CDR1 ENHRY, CDR2 SYGVKD. The CDR3 contains 17 residues. CDR3 residues: CASTPRGPESSTDTQYF.

The rearrangement joins TRBV7-9 to TRBJ2-1; there is no DNA to check the TCRdb D call of TRBD1. Germline V gives CDR1 SEHNR, CDR2 FQNEAQ (reference sequence). The CDR3 sequence is 11 residues long. CDR3 amino acids: CASSQGRGKFF.

This rearrangement joins TRBV4-3 to TRBJ2-7; checking the TCRdb D call of TRBD2 is not possible without DNA. CDR3 length equals 15 residues. Germline V gene lookup returns CDR1 LGHNA and CDR2 YSLEER. CDR3: CASSQESGLVYEQYF.

V is TRBV5-1 and J is TRBJ1-5. Germline lookup yields CDR1 SGHRS and CDR2 YFSETQ. CDR3 length equals 15 residues. The CDR3 spells CASSLDTARDQPQHF.

The chain links TRBV29-1 to TRBJ2-1; without DNA, the TCRdb call of TRBD2 cannot be checked. CDR1 is SQVTM, CDR2 ANQGSEA, per germline. The CDR3 covers 15 residues. This chain's CDR3 is CSVGKGLVGYNEQFF.

The gene calls are TRBV5-1 and TRBJ2-5; with no DNA, the TCRdb D assignment of TRBD1 cannot be verified. The CDR3 length is 15 residues. Germline V lookup: CDR1 SGHRS, CDR2 YFSETQ. The CDR3 sequence: CASSSRDRGKETQYF.

The genes are TRBV12-3 or TRBV12-4 and TRBJ2-1. The CDR3 spans 12 residues. CDR3: CASTQWSNEQFF.

The chain is built from TRBV14 and TRBJ2-3. CDR1 and CDR2 from the germline V gene are SGHDN and FVKESK. The CDR3 has 13 amino acids. The chain's CDR3 is CASSRFTPDTQYF.

The rearrangement uses TRBV12-3 or TRBV12-4 and TRBJ1-2; absent DNA, TCRdb's TRBD1 call cannot be checked. The CDR3 contains 16 residues. The CDR3 sequence: CASTWGGSPNYRGYTF.

This rearrangement joins TRBV7-2 to TRBJ2-7; TCRdb gives TRBD1 as the D gene, but with no DNA this cannot be confirmed. The germline CDR1 and CDR2 sequences are SGHTA and FQGNSA. The CDR3 has 16 residues. The CDR3 loop reads CASRGGLGQKNYEQYF.

The J gene is TRBJ2-1, the V gene TRBV20-1; TCRdb proposes TRBD2, but this gene call is untestable without DNA. There are 12 residues in the CDR3. Germline CDR1 and CDR2: DFQATT and SNEGSKA (reference sequence). The CDR3 loop reads CSAPKGPNEQFF.

The chain combines TRBV7-6 with TRBJ2-5; TCRdb designates TRBD1, a call that cannot be tested without DNA. The V gene's germline CDR1 is SGHVS and CDR2 FNYEAQ. CDR3 length: 16 amino acids. This CDR3 is CASSLEAGTGGETQYF.

V is TRBV6-5 and J is TRBJ2-1; TCRdb calls TRBD2, which cannot be checked without DNA. The CDR3 is 14 residues long. Germline V gives CDR1 MNHEY, CDR2 SVGAGI. The CDR3 spells CASSYSGRVDEQFF.